One sample yielded the 8 T cell receptor beta chains listed below, sequenced in a study of blood T cell repertoires in COVID-19. TCRdb's copy holds only in-frame clones and misses some; the assay was immunoSEQ multiplex PCR. The sample includes roughly 380,000 clones, over 65% of them seen just once. The sequencing sample was made of peripheral blood. The source of these receptors is a human donor with acute or convalescent COVID-19. The donor label of this sample is uncertain.

The rearrangement uses TRBV11-2 and TRBJ1-2; 9 bases are shared with TRBD1. Germline V gene sequence: CDR1 SGHAT, CDR2 FQNNGV. The CDR3 has 14 amino acids. Unmatched junction bases numbered 6, after V lost 2 bases and J lost 8 bases. CDR3 region: CASSLNRGLNGYTF. The CDR3 DNA reads TGTGCCAGCAGCTTAAACAGGGGGCTGAACGGCTACACCTTC.

The chain has TRBV28 and TRBJ1-5; D gene ambiguous. The CDR3 totals 13 residues. Germline-derived CDR1 and CDR2 are MDHEN and SYDVKM. V lost 5 bases and J 8 bases, leaving 13 bases between the germline ends. CDR3 residues: CASSLPGPKPQHF. As DNA, the CDR3 is TGTGCCAGCAGTCTGCCTGGGCCGAAGCCCCAGCATTTT.

The J gene is TRBJ2-3, the V gene TRBV6-5, with D unresolved. Trimming took 7 bases from V and 1 from J, leaving 15 bases between them. The germline gives CDR1 MNHEY, CDR2 SVGAGI. The CDR3 spans 15 residues. The CDR3 bases are TGTGCCAGCACCCCAGCGAGATGGGGCACAGATACGCAGTATTTT. It specifies CASTPARWGTDTQYF.

This clone was recorded once. CDR3 bases: TGTGCCAGCAGCCGGGCTAGCGGGGGTAATGAGCAGTTCTTC. Its protein product is CASSRASGGNEQFF. V usage is TRBV4-2 and J usage is TRBJ2-1; 10 bases match TRBD2. The germline CDR1 and CDR2 sequences are LGHNA and YNFKEQ. The trim removed 4 bases at V and 7 bases at J, leaving 4 bases unmatched. The CDR3 sequence is 14 residues long.

The J gene is TRBJ1-5, the V gene TRBV27, with TRBD1 matching over 9 bases. The CDR3 spans 13 residues. The germline CDR1 and CDR2 sequences are MNHEY and SMNVEV (reference sequence). V gave up 6 bases and J gave up 4 bases; unmatched junction bases: 1. The CDR3 nucleotides are TGTGCCAGCAGGGGACAGGGAAATCAGCCCCAGCATTTT. This sequence encodes CASRGQGNQPQHF.

The chain has TRBV6-5 and TRBJ1-1; D not certain. The ends were cut back, 4 bases at V and 0 bases at J, with 9 bases in the middle. In germline, CDR1 is MNHEY, CDR2 SVGAGI. CDR3 length: 14 amino acids. For the CDR3, the DNA is TGTGCCAGCAGTTCCCGCGGGGTGAACACTGAAGCTTTCTTT. It is translated as CASSSRGVNTEAFF.

In its sample, this clone was seen once. The CDR3 sequence: CASSGGQGSTDTQYF. Written as DNA, the CDR3 is TGTGCCAGCAGTGGGGGACAGGGGAGCACAGATACGCAGTATTTT. The rearrangement links TRBV2 to TRBJ2-3, with 10 bases matching TRBD1. Germline V gene data show CDR1 as SNHLY and CDR2 as FYNNEI. With 4 bases clipped from V and 0 bases from J, the junction kept 1 base outside the gene matches. This CDR3 comprises 15 residues. The whole variable domain, remainder taken from reference TRBV2 and TRBJ2-3, is EPEVTQTPSHQVTQMGQEVILRCVPISNHLYFYWYRQILGQKVEFLVSFYNNEISEKSEIFDDQFSVERPDGSNFTLKIRSTKLEDSAMYFCASSGGQGSTDTQYFGPGTRLTVL.

The chain recombines TRBV19 with TRBJ1-1; 8 nucleotides agree with TRBD1. Unmatched junction bases numbered 2, after V lost 3 bases and J lost 5 bases. Germline CDR1 is LNHDA and CDR2 is SQIVND (reference sequence). The CDR3 has 13 residues. The CDR3 sequence: CASSIGTGTEAFF. As DNA, the CDR3 is TGTGCCAGTAGTATCGGGACAGGTACTGAAGCTTTCTTT.